The entry that follows covers one TCR beta chain sequence. What it binds is unknown. The CDR3 covers 13 residues. The germline gives CDR1 MNHNY, CDR2 SVGAGI (reference sequence). V shed 7 bases and J shed 2 bases, with 12 bases lying between them. The data stem from a study of CD8+ T cells in alopecia areata. The study, taken as a whole, reports: Alphabeta T cells residing in normal skin are also sequenced in scalp samples. Researchers reported that TCR sharing among patients proved less clear than in mice, possibly HLA-linked.

PBMC-derived CD4+ and CD8+ T cells were sorted. Investigators isolated RNA and reverse transcribed it into cDNA to act as the sequencing template. Method: immunoSEQ multiplex PCR; TCRdb's copy keeps in-frame clones and lacks some. This table has 140,000 to 150,000 clones, around two thirds appearing once. This TCR was sampled from a human donor in good health. V and J are TRBV6-6 and TRBJ2-7; D unresolved. The sample consisted of CD8+ T cells sorted from blood. This CDR3 reads CASTQSLTYEQYF. DNA of the CDR3: TGTGCCAGCACCCAGAGCCTGACCTACGAGCAGTACTTC.